The 12 T cell receptor beta chains listed next were all sequenced from one sample in a study of cytotoxic CD8 clonotypes in ibrutinib-treated CLL. The protocol was immunoSEQ multiplex PCR, while the TCRdb copy is restricted to in-frame clones and leaves out a portion. This sample has 250,000 to 350,000 clones, with roughly three quarters found just once. Sample: PBMCs, taken at disease progression, from a patient treated with ibrutinib. Every receptor here comes from a human donor with chronic lymphocytic leukemia.

V is TRBV11-3 and J is TRBJ2-1, with D perhaps being TRBD1 or TRBD2 (5 bases each). V dropped 0 bases and J dropped 8 bases, with 14 bases sitting between them. CDR3 size: 15 residues. The germline gives CDR1 SGHNT, CDR2 YENEEA. CDR3 in amino acids: CASSLDGAGSHEQFF. As DNA, the CDR3 is TGTGCCAGCAGCTTAGATGGGGCGGGCAGCCATGAGCAGTTCTTC.

The chain joins TRBV7-2 to TRBJ2-4, with 10 bases fitting TRBD2. The CDR3 extends over 18 amino acids. Germline V lookup: CDR1 SGHTA, CDR2 FQGNSA. The junction had 10 bases not matched to a gene; V was cut back by 1 base and J by 4 bases. As DNA, the CDR3 is TGTGCCAGCAGCTTAGTTGCTTTAGCGGGAGGAAAAAAAAACATTCAGTACTTC. It specifies CASSLVALAGGKKNIQYF. Supplemented by reference TRBV7-2 and TRBJ2-4, the full variable domain reads GAGVSQSPSNKVTEKGKDVELRCDPISGHTALYWYRQSLGQGLEFLIYFQGNSAPDKSGLPSDRFSAERTGGSVSTLTIQRTQQEDSAVYLCASSLVALAGGKKNIQYFGAGTRLSVL.

The CDR3 coding sequence is TGTGCCAGCAGCCCCCCCTGGGACGAGCAGTACTTC. It codes for CASSPPWDEQYF. The gene calls are TRBV7-2 and TRBJ2-7, with D hard to call. The V end was cut by 5 bases, the J end by 5 bases, with 10 bases between. Germline V gene lookup returns CDR1 SGHTA and CDR2 FQGNSA. The CDR3 consists of 12 residues.

The V call is TRBV6-5, the J call TRBJ1-2; D gene ambiguous. CDR3 size: 15 residues. From germline, CDR1 is MNHEY and CDR2 SVGAGI. The V end was cut by 6 bases, the J end by 8 bases, with 22 bases between. CDR3 DNA sequence: TGTGCCAGCAGACGACGACCCGTGCGTCCGGAGGGCTACACCTTC. Amino acid sequence: CASRRRPVRPEGYTF.

The V gene is TRBV28, the J gene TRBJ2-7; TRBD2 matches at 10 bases. The germline gives CDR1 MDHEN, CDR2 SYDVKM. V shed 4 bases, J shed 7 bases, and the junction held 10 bases outside the gene matches. The CDR3 consists of 15 residues. The CDR3 here is CASSSPGLATWEQYF. CDR3 DNA sequence: TGTGCCAGCAGTTCCCCGGGACTAGCGACCTGGGAGCAGTACTTC.

The V call is TRBV15, the J call TRBJ2-5, with TRBD2 identical over 8 bases. This CDR3 is 17 amino acids long. V shed 0 bases and J 4 bases; nucleotides not matched to a gene: 10. From germline, CDR1 is LNHNV and CDR2 YYDKDF (reference sequence). This CDR3 is CATSRDTPGTRGETQYF. The CDR3 DNA reads TGTGCCACCAGCAGAGATACCCCGGGGACTAGAGGAGAGACCCAGTACTTC.

The chain uses TRBV7-9 and TRBJ1-6; 10 positions match TRBD1. Germline V gene data show CDR1 as SEHNR and CDR2 as FQNEAQ (reference sequence). V shed 5 bases and J 10 bases; nucleotides not matched to a gene: 11. The CDR3 consists of 16 residues. Written as DNA, the CDR3 is TGTGCCAGCAGCGAAGCCGGGACAGGGGCTATATCACCCCTCCACTTT. It is translated as CASSEAGTGAISPLHF.

This clone has a single count. The V call is TRBV25-1, the J call TRBJ2-3, with a possible D match to TRBD1 (6 bases). Trimming left V 5 bases short and J 1 base short, with 13 bases between. This CDR3 comprises 15 residues. The germline V gene has CDR1 MGHDK and CDR2 SYGVNS. The CDR3: CASSKQGPGTDTQYF. The DNA for the CDR3 is TGTGCCAGCAGTAAACAGGGCCCCGGCACAGATACGCAGTATTTT.

As concerns this clone: Compared with germline, one end of the junction differs, possibly owing to a read error. The chain employs TRBV5-1 and TRBJ1-2, with D possibly TRBD1 on 5 matching bases. Looked up from germline, CDR1 is SGHRS and CDR2 is YFSETQ. The CDR3 has 15 amino acids. The CDR3 DNA is TGCGCCAGCAGTTTGGACACCCCTACGCGGGGTGGCTACACCTTC. Residues: CASSLDTPTRGGYTF.

This chain joins TRBV29-1 and TRBJ1-2; unclear D gene. V was shortened by 7 bases and J by 2 bases, with 17 bases between the two germline ends. This CDR3 comprises 14 residues. Germline loops: CDR1 SQVTM, CDR2 ANQGSEA. The CDR3 sequence: CSATGLFRNYGYTF. The CDR3 bases are TGCAGCGCAACTGGTCTTTTTAGGAACTATGGCTACACCTTC.

This clone was counted only a few times. This sequence joins TRBV10-3 and TRBJ1-2; D not certain. CDR3 length: 13 amino acids. Looked up from germline, CDR1 is ENHRY and CDR2 is SYGVKD. Trimming left V 6 bases short and J 4 bases short, with 12 bases between. The CDR3 sequence is CAIRRGLGYGYTF. The CDR3 DNA reads as TGTGCCATCAGGCGGGGTTTGGGCTATGGCTACACCTTC.

The chain combines TRBV4-3 with TRBJ2-7, with 8 bases matching TRBD1. V lost 4 bases and J lost 3; bases outside the gene matches: 8. This CDR3 is built from 15 residues. CDR1 LGHNA and CDR2 YSLEER come from the germline V gene. The CDR3 loop reads CASSRSDRGNYEQYF. In DNA, the CDR3 is TGCGCCAGCAGCCGCTCTGACAGGGGAAACTACGAGCAGTACTTC.